This is a list of T cell receptor beta chains from one sample in a study of blood T cell repertoires in COVID-19. Produced via immunoSEQ multiplex PCR; TCRdb's table is partial and in-frame only. The table records roughly 160,000 clones, approximately 84% of them present only once. Sequenced material: peripheral blood. These receptors were taken from a young man with active or convalescent COVID-19. The CDR3 runs from the conserved cysteine through the conserved F or W. The order of the fields is CDR3 length, J gene, V gene, CDR3 protein.

CDR3 length: 11
J gene: TRBJ2-5
V gene: TRBV11-2
CDR3 protein: CASSLRETQYF

CDR3 length: 13
J gene: TRBJ2-7
V gene: TRBV5-1
CDR3 protein: CASSLAGNYEQYF

CDR3 length: 14
J gene: TRBJ2-2
V gene: TRBV5-5
CDR3 protein: CASSQGTGSGELFF

CDR3 length: 16
J gene: TRBJ1-4
V gene: TRBV5-6
CDR3 protein: CASSLRQRPSNEKLFF

CDR3 length: 19
J gene: TRBJ1-2
V gene: TRBV15
CDR3 protein: CATSRGGRQAGLGNYGYTF

CDR3 length: 15
J gene: TRBJ2-2
V gene: TRBV18
CDR3 protein: CASSPTLAGTGELFF

CDR3 length: 23
J gene: TRBJ2-7
V gene: TRBV10-3
CDR3 protein: CAISESSPGQDSLPPKSSDEQYF

CDR3 length: 15
J gene: TRBJ2-3
V gene: TRBV6-4
CDR3 protein: CASSDTGGATDTQYF

CDR3 length: 15
J gene: TRBJ2-2
V gene: TRBV27
CDR3 protein: CASSKAGGSTGELFF

CDR3 length: 14
J gene: TRBJ2-7
V gene: TRBV5-1
CDR3 protein: CASSYGQVAYEQYF

CDR3 length: 16
J gene: TRBJ2-6
V gene: TRBV4-3
CDR3 protein: CASSQLAGSGANVLTF

CDR3 length: 15
J gene: TRBJ2-1
V gene: TRBV9
CDR3 protein: CASSVGLAGGNEQFF

CDR3 length: 13
J gene: TRBJ2-2
V gene: TRBV19
CDR3 protein: CASSIATPGELFF

CDR3 length: 15
J gene: TRBJ2-5
V gene: TRBV18
CDR3 protein: CASSPPQAAQETQYF

CDR3 length: 13
J gene: TRBJ1-1
V gene: TRBV6-6
CDR3 protein: CASSYQSNEEAFF

CDR3 length: 15
J gene: TRBJ1-4
V gene: TRBV3-1/TRBV3-2
CDR3 protein: CASSHHDRVNEKLFF

CDR3 length: 13
J gene: TRBJ2-1
V gene: TRBV30
CDR3 protein: CAWSTSGRYEQFF

CDR3 length: 15
J gene: TRBJ2-1
V gene: TRBV9
CDR3 protein: CASSVVGGGKDEQFF

CDR3 length: 12
J gene: TRBJ2-7
V gene: TRBV11-2
CDR3 protein: CASSQGLYEQYF

CDR3 length: 16
J gene: TRBJ1-1
V gene: TRBV9
CDR3 protein: CASSVVVGQGNTEAFF

CDR3 length: 11
J gene: TRBJ2-7
V gene: TRBV20-1
CDR3 protein: CGGEIGDEQYF

CDR3 length: 16
J gene: TRBJ2-3
V gene: TRBV19
CDR3 protein: CASSSTGTVNPDTQYF

CDR3 length: 15
J gene: TRBJ1-5
V gene: TRBV18
CDR3 protein: CASSPDRASNQPQHF

CDR3 length: 16
J gene: TRBJ2-3
V gene: TRBV18
CDR3 protein: CASSPPRGQSTDTQYF

CDR3 length: 11
J gene: TRBJ2-3
V gene: TRBV2
CDR3 protein: CASRVGDTQYF

CDR3 length: 16
J gene: TRBJ2-2
V gene: TRBV10-2
CDR3 protein: CASSESRDRGTGELFF

CDR3 length: 15
J gene: TRBJ1-3
V gene: TRBV4-1
CDR3 protein: CASSQGTGGRNTIYF

CDR3 length: 12
J gene: TRBJ1-4
V gene: TRBV14
CDR3 protein: CASSQIIEKLFF

CDR3 length: 15
J gene: TRBJ2-1
V gene: TRBV5-1
CDR3 protein: CASSLRVAENNEQFF

CDR3 length: 15
J gene: TRBJ1-4
V gene: TRBV19
CDR3 protein: CASTKGTTRNEKLFF

CDR3 length: 17
J gene: TRBJ2-1
V gene: TRBV7-8
CDR3 protein: CASSLVGGTSGVNEQFF

CDR3 length: 13
J gene: TRBJ2-3
V gene: TRBV6-6
CDR3 protein: CASSPRDTDTQYF

CDR3 length: 15
J gene: TRBJ2-7
V gene: TRBV5-1
CDR3 protein: CASSFSDLAGDEQYF

CDR3 length: 15
J gene: TRBJ2-1
V gene: TRBV19
CDR3 protein: CASSMPSGGYNEQFF

CDR3 length: 16
J gene: TRBJ1-2
V gene: TRBV2
CDR3 protein: CASSEARGAIDYGYTF